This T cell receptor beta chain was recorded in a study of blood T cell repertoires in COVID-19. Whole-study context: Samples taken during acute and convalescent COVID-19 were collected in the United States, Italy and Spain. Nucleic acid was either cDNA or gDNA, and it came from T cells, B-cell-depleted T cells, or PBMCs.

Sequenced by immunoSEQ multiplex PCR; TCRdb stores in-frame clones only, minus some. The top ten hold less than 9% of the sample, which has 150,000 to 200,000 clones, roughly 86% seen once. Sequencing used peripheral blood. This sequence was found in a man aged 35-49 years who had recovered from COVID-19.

The CDR3 DNA reads TGTGCCACCAGTGATTACGTAGCGGGAGAGGATACGCAGTATTTT. Amino acid sequence: CATSDYVAGEDTQYF. The chain employs TRBV24-1 and TRBJ2-3, with 9 bases that match TRBD2. The CDR3 covers 15 residues. CDR1 and CDR2 from the germline V gene are KGHDR and SFDVKD. J gave up 6 bases and V 2 bases, and 5 bases lay outside the gene matches.